This passage covers 23 T cell receptor beta chains from one sample sequenced in a study of shared clonotypes between healthy human individuals. The table came from immunoSEQ multiplex PCR; TCRdb's copy has only in-frame clones and leaves some out. The sample lists millions of clones; approximately 95% were seen once. The sequenced material came from naive CD4+ T cells from PBMCs. Subset: CD45RA+ positively selected. The receptors here all came from a man in his late teens or twenties in good health. Some clones in this sample may be carry-over from other donors' samples.

This clone was recorded once. The rearrangement joins TRBV28 to TRBJ2-7, with 9 bases aligning to TRBD2. V lost 5 bases and J lost 4; bases outside the gene matches: 12. This CDR3 contains 16 residues. Germline V gene data show CDR1 as MDHEN and CDR2 as SYDVKM. The DNA of the CDR3 is TGTGCCAGCAGTCCCCGCGGGACTAGCAGAAGATACGAGCAGTACTTC. It codes for CASSPRGTSRRYEQYF.

CDR3 amino acids: CAISESRTSGRANEQFF. In nucleotides, the CDR3 is TGTGCCATCAGTGAGTCCAGGACTAGCGGGAGGGCGAATGAGCAGTTCTTC. The chain combines TRBV10-3 with TRBJ2-1; 15 nucleotides match TRBD2. Looked up from germline, CDR1 is ENHRY and CDR2 is SYGVKD. This CDR3 contains 17 residues. V was clipped by 0 bases and J by 7 bases; unmatched bases: 4.

The chain recombines TRBV4-2 with TRBJ1-5, with TRBD1 as a possible D gene (6 bases). The V end lost 0 bases, the J end lost 6 bases, and 12 bases lay between the germline ends. The germline CDR1 and CDR2 sequences are LGHNA and YNFKEQ. This CDR3 is 15 amino acids long. The DNA of the CDR3 is TGTGCCAGCAGCCAAGAGGGGGGCTGGGGTCAGCCCCAGCATTTT. Residues: CASSQEGGWGQPQHF.

The chain recombines TRBV7-8 with TRBJ1-2; no clear D gene. V was cut by 4 bases and J by 1 base, with 7 bases left in between. Germline CDR1 SGHVS, CDR2 FQNEAQ. This CDR3 comprises 13 residues. In DNA, the CDR3 is TGTGCCAGCAGCTCTACCAATAACTATGGCTACACCTTC. This codes for CASSSTNNYGYTF.

DNA of the CDR3: TGCGCCAGCACTTCTAGCGGGCAAAGCACAGATACGCAGTATTTT. Its protein product is CASTSSGQSTDTQYF. This chain connects TRBV5-1 to TRBJ2-3, with 8 bases matching TRBD2. Germline loops: CDR1 SGHRS, CDR2 YFSETQ. The length of the CDR3 is 15 residues. The J segment lost 0 bases and the V segment lost 6 bases, leaving 6 bases of the junction unmatched.

V is TRBV6-5 and J is TRBJ2-1, with 10 bases aligning to TRBD2. V lost 4 bases and J lost 6; bases outside the gene matches: 6. Germline V gives CDR1 MNHEY, CDR2 SVGAGI. The CDR3 contains 15 residues. The CDR3 DNA is TGTGCCAGCAGTTTGTGGCTAGCGGGGGCCAATGAGCAGTTCTTC. Protein: CASSLWLAGANEQFF.

On this clone itself: The same CDR3 can be traced to other DNA sequences in this sample. The chain employs TRBV18 and TRBJ2-7; 9 bases map to TRBD1. CDR3 size: 15 residues. J gave up 1 base and V 2 bases, and 3 bases lay outside the gene matches. Germline values: CDR1 KGHSH, CDR2 LQKENI. CDR3 DNA sequence: TGTGCCAGCTCACCAACGACAGGGGGGTCCTACGAGCAGTACTTC. The encoded protein is CASSPTTGGSYEQYF.

This clone was counted between two and nine times. J is TRBJ1-1 and V is TRBV27; D gene ambiguous. Trimming took off 9 bases at V and 7 bases at J, with 6 bases between the two ends. The CDR3 covers 9 residues. Per the germline V gene, CDR1 is MNHEY and CDR2 is SMNVEV (reference sequence). DNA of the CDR3: TGTGCCAGACGATATGAAGCTTTCTTT. This translates into CARRYEAFF.

The rearrangement links TRBV12-5 to TRBJ1-1; 9 nucleotides match TRBD1. The germline V gene encodes CDR1 LGHNT and CDR2 FRNRAP. The CDR3 sequence is 17 residues long. J lost 0 bases, V lost 5 bases, and 10 bases had no gene match. In DNA form, the CDR3 reads TGTGCTAGTGGTCGAACGAGGACAGGGGTCATGAACACTGAAGCTTTCTTT. This gives the protein CASGRTRTGVMNTEAFF.

The V call is TRBV4-3, the J call TRBJ1-1; weak D call: TRBD1 (5 bases). The CDR3 runs to 12 residues. V lost 5 bases and J 10 bases, leaving 14 bases between the germline ends. Germline loops: CDR1 LGHNA, CDR2 YSLEER. In DNA, the CDR3 is TGCGCCAGCAGCTTCCGGGACGGGGGAGCTTTCTTT. Amino acids: CASSFRDGGAFF.

CDR3: CASSLPGLAGASGELFF. CDR3 nucleotide sequence: TGTGCCAGCAGCCTACCGGGACTAGCGGGAGCATCCGGGGAGCTGTTTTTT. V is TRBV28 and J is TRBJ2-2; the match to TRBD2 covers 14 bases. The germline V gene encodes CDR1 MDHEN and CDR2 SYDVKM. V trimming: 6 bases; J trimming: 6 bases; junction bases outside the gene matches: 9. The CDR3 sequence is 17 residues long. Supplemented by reference TRBV28 and TRBJ2-2, the full variable domain reads DVKVTQSSRYLVKRTGEKVFLECVQDMDHENMFWYRQDPGLGLRLIYFSYDVKMKEKGDIPEGYSVSREKKERFSLILESASTNQTSMYLCASSLPGLAGASGELFFGEGSRLTVL.

This clone was observed once. The chain couples TRBV9 to TRBJ2-7; 9 bases agree with TRBD1. This CDR3 comprises 15 residues. The V gene end was trimmed by 3 bases and the J gene end by 4 bases; junction bases not matched to a gene: 8. Per germline, CDR1 SGDLS and CDR2 YYNGEE. This chain's CDR3 is CASSAETGGFYEQYF. The CDR3 DNA sequence: TGTGCCAGCAGCGCCGAGACAGGGGGTTTTTACGAGCAGTACTTC.

V and J are TRBV29-1 and TRBJ2-3, with D possibly being TRBD1 or TRBD2 (5 bases each). The CDR3 contains 14 residues. Trimming cost V 1 base and J 5 bases, with 13 bases left between them. Germline V gene lookup returns CDR1 SQVTM and CDR2 ANQGSEA. In nucleotides, the CDR3 is TGCAGCGTTGAAGGTCAGGGCGGAGGAGATACGCAGTATTTT. Its translation is CSVEGQGGGDTQYF.

The table lists this clone with a few counts. The V and J genes are TRBV7-2 and TRBJ2-2; 7 bases line up with TRBD2. Germline V gene sequence: CDR1 SGHTA, CDR2 FQGNSA. This CDR3 has 16 amino acids. The ends lost 5 bases at V and 2 bases at J; junction bases unmatched: 8. CDR3 sequence (DNA): TGTGCCAGCAGCACTCGCGGGAGTCTAAACACCGGGGAGCTGTTTTTT. It yields the protein CASSTRGSLNTGELFF.

Worth noting for this clone: The same CDR3 arises from other DNA sequences in this sample as well. The genes are TRBV30 and TRBJ2-7; no clear D gene. CDR3 size: 10 residues. V gave up 0 bases and J gave up 6 bases, with 3 bases separating them. Per the germline V gene, CDR1 is GTSNPN and CDR2 is SVGIG (reference sequence). CDR3: CAWSVSEQYF. The CDR3 DNA sequence: TGTGCCTGGAGTGTATCCGAGCAGTACTTC.

This clone was seen only once. This rearrangement joins TRBV6-6 to TRBJ2-7; weak D call: TRBD2 (7 bases). V lost 2 bases to trimming and J lost 0 bases, with 14 bases between them. Germline V gene sequence: CDR1 MNHNY, CDR2 SVGAGI (reference sequence). This CDR3 is 16 amino acids long. Here the CDR3 DNA reads TGTGCCAGCAGTTACGGGGGGGCGGGCCTCTCCTACGAGCAGTACTTC. It translates to CASSYGGAGLSYEQYF.

CDR3 residues: CSVEWSMEQFF. The CDR3, as DNA: TGCAGCGTTGAATGGTCGATGGAGCAGTTCTTC. The rearrangement uses TRBV29-1 and TRBJ2-1; unclear D gene. Trimming pared 2 bases from V and 10 bases from J, leaving 9 bases between. The CDR3 length is 11 residues. The germline CDR1 and CDR2 sequences are SQVTM and ANQGSEA.

Worth noting for this clone: Other DNA sequences from this sample encode an identical CDR3 as well. The chain recombines TRBV5-1 with TRBJ1-2; a possible D gene is TRBD1 (5 bases). Germline CDR1 reads SGHRS; CDR2 reads YFSETQ. The CDR3 has 14 residues. Deletions cut 4 bases from V and 0 bases from J, with 10 bases between. The CDR3 nucleotides are TGCGCCAGCAGCCTGGGGACCCCTAACTATGGCTACACCTTC. This sequence encodes CASSLGTPNYGYTF. Drawing the rest from reference TRBV5-1 and TRBJ1-2, the complete variable domain is KAGVTQTPRYLIKTRGQQVTLSCSPISGHRSVSWYQQTPGQGLQFLFEYFSETQRNKGNFPGRFSGRQFSNSRSEMNVSTLELGDSALYLCASSLGTPNYGYTFGSGTRLTVV.

The chain uses TRBV6-4 and TRBJ2-2; 8 nucleotides align to TRBD2. The V gene end was trimmed by 4 bases and the J gene end by 3 bases; junction bases not matched to a gene: 4. The CDR3 sequence is 15 residues long. Germline V gives CDR1 MRHNA, CDR2 SNTAGT. CDR3 protein: CASSVIAGHTGELFF. In DNA, the CDR3 is TGTGCCAGCAGTGTTATAGCGGGACACACCGGGGAGCTGTTTTTT.

On this clone: The same CDR3 can be traced to other DNA sequences in this sample. V and J are TRBV5-1 and TRBJ1-1; perhaps TRBD1 as D (5 bases). Per the germline V gene, CDR1 is SGHRS and CDR2 is YFSETQ. Trimming shortened V by 1 base and J by 5 bases, and 9 bases separated the two germline ends. The CDR3 totals 13 residues. The CDR3 reads CASSLTGGTEAFF. The CDR3 DNA reads TGCGCCAGCAGCTTGACAGGAGGGACTGAAGCTTTCTTT.

The chain recombines TRBV4-3 with TRBJ2-2; TRBD1 is a possible D gene (6 bases). This CDR3 is built from 16 residues. V was shortened by 3 bases and J by 6 bases, with 17 bases between the two germline ends. The germline V gene encodes CDR1 LGHNA and CDR2 YSLEER. The CDR3 sequence is CASSHSGANTAGELFF. As DNA, the CDR3 is TGCGCCAGCAGCCATTCAGGGGCTAACACCGCCGGGGAGCTGTTTTTT.

Concerning this clone: The junction and the germline gene differ at one end; a read error may be behind it. The chain joins TRBV2 to TRBJ2-7; 11 positions match TRBD2. CDR1 is SNHLY, CDR2 FYNNEI, per germline. The CDR3 is 13 residues long. The CDR3 is CASSLSSGRPSFF. CDR3 sequence (DNA): TGTGCCAGCAGTTTGTCTAGCGGGAGGCCTTCGTTCTTC.

This chain joins TRBV6-1 and TRBJ2-4; 9 nucleotides align to TRBD1. The CDR3 extends over 14 amino acids. Trimming took 4 bases from V and 3 from J; bases not matched to a gene: 1. Germline V CDR1 and CDR2: MNHNS, SASEGT. The CDR3: CASSAGQGKNIQYF. The CDR3 DNA reads as TGTGCCAGCAGTGCGGGACAGGGCAAAAACATTCAGTACTTC.